This T cell receptor (beta chain) is drawn from a study of blood T cell repertoires in COVID-19. For the study at large: The study drew acute and convalescent COVID-19 samples from the United States, Italy and Spain.

V lost 0 bases, J lost 7 bases, and 11 bases lay in between. Germline CDR1 and CDR2: SGHRS and YFSETQ. CDR3 size: 14 residues. Assay: immunoSEQ multiplex PCR; the TCRdb copy retains only in-frame clones and omits some. The data contain over 100,000 clones, around 83% of them seen just once; the ten biggest clones take up 7.9%. This clonotype originated in an elderly woman with active or convalescent COVID-19. The sample comprised peripheral blood. This chain joins TRBV5-1 and TRBJ2-4; D possibly corresponds to TRBD2 (6 bases). DNA for the CDR3: TGCGCCAGCAGCTTGGGGGACTCGCGGAACATTCAGTACTTC. Translating gives CASSLGDSRNIQYF.